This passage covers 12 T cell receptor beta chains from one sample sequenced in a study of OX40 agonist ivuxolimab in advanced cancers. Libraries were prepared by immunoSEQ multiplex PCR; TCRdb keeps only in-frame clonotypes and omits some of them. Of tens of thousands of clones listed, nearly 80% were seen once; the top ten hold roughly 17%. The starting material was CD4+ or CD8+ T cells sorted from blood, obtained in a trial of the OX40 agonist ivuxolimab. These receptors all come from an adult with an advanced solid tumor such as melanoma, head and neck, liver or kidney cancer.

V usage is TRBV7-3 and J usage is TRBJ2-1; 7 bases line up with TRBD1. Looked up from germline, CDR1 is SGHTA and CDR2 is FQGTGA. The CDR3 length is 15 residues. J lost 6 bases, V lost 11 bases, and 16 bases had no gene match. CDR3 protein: CAERPRGGSFNEQFF. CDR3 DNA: TGTGCCGAACGGCCGAGAGGGGGCTCTTTCAATGAGCAGTTCTTC.

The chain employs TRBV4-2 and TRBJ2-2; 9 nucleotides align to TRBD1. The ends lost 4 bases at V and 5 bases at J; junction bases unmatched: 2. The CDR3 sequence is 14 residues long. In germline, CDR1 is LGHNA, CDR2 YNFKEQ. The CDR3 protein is CASSRGQGTGELFF. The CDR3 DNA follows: TGTGCCAGCAGCCGGGGACAGGGTACCGGGGAGCTGTTTTTT.

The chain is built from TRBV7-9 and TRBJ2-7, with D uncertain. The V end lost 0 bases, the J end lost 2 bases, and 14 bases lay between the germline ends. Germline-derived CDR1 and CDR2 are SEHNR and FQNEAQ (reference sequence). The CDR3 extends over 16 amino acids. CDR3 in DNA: TGTGCCAGCAGCTTAGCGCAATTTGACGGAACCTACGAGCAGTACTTC. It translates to CASSLAQFDGTYEQYF.

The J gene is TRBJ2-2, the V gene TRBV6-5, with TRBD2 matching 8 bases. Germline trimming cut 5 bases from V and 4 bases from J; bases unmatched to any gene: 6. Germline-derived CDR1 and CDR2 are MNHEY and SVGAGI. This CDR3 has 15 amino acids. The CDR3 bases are TGTGCCAGCAGTAGAGGGACTAGATCCACCGGGGAGCTGTTTTTT. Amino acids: CASSRGTRSTGELFF.

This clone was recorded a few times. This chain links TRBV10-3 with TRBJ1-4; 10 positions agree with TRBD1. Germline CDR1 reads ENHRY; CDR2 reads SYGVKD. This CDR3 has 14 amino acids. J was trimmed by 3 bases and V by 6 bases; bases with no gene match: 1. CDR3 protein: CAIRGQGANEKLFF. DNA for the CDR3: TGTGCCATCAGAGGACAGGGGGCTAATGAAAAACTGTTTTTT.

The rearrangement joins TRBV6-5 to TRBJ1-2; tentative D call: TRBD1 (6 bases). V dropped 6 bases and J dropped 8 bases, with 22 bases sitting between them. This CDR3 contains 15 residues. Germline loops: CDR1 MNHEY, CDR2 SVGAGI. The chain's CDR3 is CASRPTRQALRGYTF. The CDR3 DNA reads TGTGCCAGCAGACCAACCCGACAGGCCTTGAGGGGCTACACCTTC.

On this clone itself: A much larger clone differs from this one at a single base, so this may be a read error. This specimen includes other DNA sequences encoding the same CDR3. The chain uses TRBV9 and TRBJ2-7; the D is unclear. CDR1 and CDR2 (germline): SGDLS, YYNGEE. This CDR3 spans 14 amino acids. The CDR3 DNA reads TGTGGACCCAAGAAAGACGCCTCTCCCTACGAGCAGTACTTC. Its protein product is CGPKKDASPYEQYF.

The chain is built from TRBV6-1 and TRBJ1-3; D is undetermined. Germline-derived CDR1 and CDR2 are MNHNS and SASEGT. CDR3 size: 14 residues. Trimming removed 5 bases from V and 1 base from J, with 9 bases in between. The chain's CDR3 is CASSSGVSGNTIYF. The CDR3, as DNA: TGTGCCAGCAGTTCCGGGGTGTCTGGAAACACCATATATTTT.

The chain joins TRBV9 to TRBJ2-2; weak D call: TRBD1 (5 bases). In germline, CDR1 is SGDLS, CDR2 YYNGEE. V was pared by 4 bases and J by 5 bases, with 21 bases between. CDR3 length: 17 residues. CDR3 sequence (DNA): TGTGCCAGCAGCCCCCGCCCGGACACAAGTAGAACCGGGGAGCTGTTTTTT. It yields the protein CASSPRPDTSRTGELFF.

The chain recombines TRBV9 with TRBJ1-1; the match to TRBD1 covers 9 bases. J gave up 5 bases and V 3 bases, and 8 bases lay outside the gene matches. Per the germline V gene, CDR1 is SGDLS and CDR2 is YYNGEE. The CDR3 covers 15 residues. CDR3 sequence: CASSANRGLLTEAFF. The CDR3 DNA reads TGTGCCAGCAGCGCAAACAGGGGGCTATTGACTGAAGCTTTCTTT.

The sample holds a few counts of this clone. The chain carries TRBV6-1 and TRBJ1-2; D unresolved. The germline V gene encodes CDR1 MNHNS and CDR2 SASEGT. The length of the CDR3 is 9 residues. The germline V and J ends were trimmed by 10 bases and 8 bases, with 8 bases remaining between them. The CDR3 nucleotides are TGTGCCACCTTCGCGGGCTACACCTTC. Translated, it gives CATFAGYTF.

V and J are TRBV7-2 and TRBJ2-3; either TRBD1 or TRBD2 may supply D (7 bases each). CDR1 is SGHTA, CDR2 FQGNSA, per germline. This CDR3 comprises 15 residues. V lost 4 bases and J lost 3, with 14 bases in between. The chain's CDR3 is CASSWGGGRTDTQYF. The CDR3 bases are TGTGCCAGCAGCTGGGGAGGGGGCAGGACAGATACGCAGTATTTT.